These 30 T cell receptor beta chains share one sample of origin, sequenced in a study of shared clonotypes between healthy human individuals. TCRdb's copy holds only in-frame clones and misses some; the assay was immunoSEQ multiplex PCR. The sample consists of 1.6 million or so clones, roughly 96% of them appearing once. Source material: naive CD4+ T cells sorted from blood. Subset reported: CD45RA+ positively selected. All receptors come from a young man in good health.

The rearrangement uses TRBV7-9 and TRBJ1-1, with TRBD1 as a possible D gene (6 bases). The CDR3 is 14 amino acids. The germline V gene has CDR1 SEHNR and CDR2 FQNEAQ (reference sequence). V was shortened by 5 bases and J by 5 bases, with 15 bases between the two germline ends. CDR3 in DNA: TGTGCCAGCAGCCCCCCCGGGGGCCAGACTGAAGCTTTCTTT. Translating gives CASSPPGGQTEAFF.

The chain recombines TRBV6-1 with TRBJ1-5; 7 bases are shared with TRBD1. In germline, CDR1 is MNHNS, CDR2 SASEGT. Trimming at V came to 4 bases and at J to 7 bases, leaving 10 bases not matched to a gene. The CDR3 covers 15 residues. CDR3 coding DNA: TGTGCCAGCAGTGGGACAGGAGGTTTAACCCAGCCCCAGCATTTT. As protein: CASSGTGGLTQPQHF.

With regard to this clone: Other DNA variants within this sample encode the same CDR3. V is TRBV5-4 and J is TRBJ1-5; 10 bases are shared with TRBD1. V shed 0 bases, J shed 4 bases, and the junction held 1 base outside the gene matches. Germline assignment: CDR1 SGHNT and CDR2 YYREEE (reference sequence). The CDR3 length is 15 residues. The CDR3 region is CASSLGTGGNQPQHF. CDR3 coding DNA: TGTGCCAGCAGCTTGGGGACAGGGGGTAATCAGCCCCAGCATTTT.

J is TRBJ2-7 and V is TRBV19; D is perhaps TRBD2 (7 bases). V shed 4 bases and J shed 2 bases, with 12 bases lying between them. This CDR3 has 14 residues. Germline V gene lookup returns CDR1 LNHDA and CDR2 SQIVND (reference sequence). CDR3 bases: TGTGCCAGTAGTAGGACTAGGGGGGCCTACGAGCAGTACTTC. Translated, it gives CASSRTRGAYEQYF.

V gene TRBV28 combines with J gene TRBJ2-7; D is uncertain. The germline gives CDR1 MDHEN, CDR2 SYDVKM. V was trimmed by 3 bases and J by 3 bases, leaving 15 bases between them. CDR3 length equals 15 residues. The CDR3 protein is CASSLAGSKIYEQYF. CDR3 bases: TGTGCCAGCAGTTTGGCCGGATCAAAAATCTACGAGCAGTACTTC.

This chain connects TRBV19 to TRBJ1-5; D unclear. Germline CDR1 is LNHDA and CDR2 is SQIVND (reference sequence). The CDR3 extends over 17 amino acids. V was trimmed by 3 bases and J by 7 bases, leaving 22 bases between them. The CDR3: CASSISPGRAPRQPQHF. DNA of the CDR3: TGTGCCAGTAGTATCTCTCCCGGGAGGGCCCCAAGGCAGCCCCAGCATTTT. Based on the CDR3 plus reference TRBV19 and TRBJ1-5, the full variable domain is DGGITQSPKYLFRKEGQNVTLSCEQNLNHDAMYWYRQDPGQGLRLIYYSQIVNDFQKGDIAEGYSVSREKKESFPLTVTSAQKNPTAFYLCASSISPGRAPRQPQHFGDGTRLSIL.

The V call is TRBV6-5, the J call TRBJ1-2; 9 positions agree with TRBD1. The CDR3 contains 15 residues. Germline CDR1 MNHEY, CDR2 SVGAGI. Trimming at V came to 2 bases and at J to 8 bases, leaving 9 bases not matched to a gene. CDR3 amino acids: CASSYTGQGMKGYTF. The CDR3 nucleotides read TGTGCCAGCAGTTACACGGGACAGGGTATGAAGGGCTACACCTTC.

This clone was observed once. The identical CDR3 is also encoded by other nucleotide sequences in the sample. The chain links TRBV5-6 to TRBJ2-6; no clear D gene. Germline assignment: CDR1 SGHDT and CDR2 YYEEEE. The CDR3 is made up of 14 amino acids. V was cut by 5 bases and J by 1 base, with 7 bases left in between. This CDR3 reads CASSSSSGANVLTF. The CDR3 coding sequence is TGTGCCAGCAGTTCCAGTTCTGGGGCCAACGTCCTGACTTTC.

The CDR3 DNA reads as TGTGCCAGCAGTGGATCCACAGAGTACAATCAGCCCCAGCATTTT. Translating gives CASSGSTEYNQPQHF. The genes are TRBV25-1 and TRBJ1-5, with D unresolved. V gave up 4 bases and J gave up 3 bases, with 13 bases separating them. CDR3 length: 15 residues. The germline V gene has CDR1 MGHDK and CDR2 SYGVNS.

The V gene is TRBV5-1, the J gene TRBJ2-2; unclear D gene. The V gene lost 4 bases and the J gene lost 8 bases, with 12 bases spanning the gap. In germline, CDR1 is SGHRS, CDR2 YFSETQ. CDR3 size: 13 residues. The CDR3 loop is CASSLENPGELFF. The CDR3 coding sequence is TGCGCCAGCAGCCTAGAAAACCCAGGGGAGCTGTTTTTT.

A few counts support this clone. The CDR3, as DNA: TGTGCCAGCAGCTCCGACAGGGACTACGAGCAGTACTTC. This codes for CASSSDRDYEQYF. This chain links TRBV5-4 with TRBJ2-7; TRBD1 agrees at 7 bases. Germline V CDR1 and CDR2: SGHNT, YYREEE (reference sequence). V lost 3 bases to trimming and J lost 3 bases; unmatched junction nucleotides: 3. The CDR3 consists of 13 residues.

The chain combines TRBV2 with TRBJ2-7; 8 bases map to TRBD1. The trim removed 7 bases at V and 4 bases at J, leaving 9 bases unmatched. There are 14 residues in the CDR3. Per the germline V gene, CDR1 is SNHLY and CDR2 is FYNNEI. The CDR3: CASTPTGVLYEQYF. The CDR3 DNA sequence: TGTGCCAGCACCCCGACAGGGGTGTTGTACGAGCAGTACTTC. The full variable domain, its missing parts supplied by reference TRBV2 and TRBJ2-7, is EPEVTQTPSHQVTQMGQEVILRCVPISNHLYFYWYRQILGQKVEFLVSFYNNEISEKSEIFDDQFSVERPDGSNFTLKIRSTKLEDSAMYFCASTPTGVLYEQYFGPGTRLTVT.

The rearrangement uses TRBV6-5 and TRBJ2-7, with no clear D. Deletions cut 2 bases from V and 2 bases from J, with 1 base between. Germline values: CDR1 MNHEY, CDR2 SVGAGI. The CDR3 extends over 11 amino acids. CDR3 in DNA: TGTGCCAGCAGTTACGCCTACGAGCAGTACTTC. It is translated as CASSYAYEQYF.

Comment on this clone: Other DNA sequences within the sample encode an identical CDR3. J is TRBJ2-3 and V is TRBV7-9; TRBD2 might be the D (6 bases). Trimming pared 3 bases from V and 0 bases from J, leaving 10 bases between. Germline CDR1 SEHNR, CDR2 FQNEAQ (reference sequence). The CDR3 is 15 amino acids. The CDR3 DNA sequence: TGTGCCAGCAGCTTCGGGACTCTTAGCACAGATACGCAGTATTTT. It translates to CASSFGTLSTDTQYF.

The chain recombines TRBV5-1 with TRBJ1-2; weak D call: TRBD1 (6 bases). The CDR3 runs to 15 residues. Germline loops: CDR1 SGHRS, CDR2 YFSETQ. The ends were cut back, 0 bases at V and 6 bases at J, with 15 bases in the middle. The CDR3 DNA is TGCGCCAGCAGCTTGGAGGCCGGGACATCTAATGGCTACACCTTC. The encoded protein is CASSLEAGTSNGYTF. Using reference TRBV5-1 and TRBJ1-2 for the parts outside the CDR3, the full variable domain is KAGVTQTPRYLIKTRGQQVTLSCSPISGHRSVSWYQQTPGQGLQFLFEYFSETQRNKGNFPGRFSGRQFSNSRSEMNVSTLELGDSALYLCASSLEAGTSNGYTFGSGTRLTVV.

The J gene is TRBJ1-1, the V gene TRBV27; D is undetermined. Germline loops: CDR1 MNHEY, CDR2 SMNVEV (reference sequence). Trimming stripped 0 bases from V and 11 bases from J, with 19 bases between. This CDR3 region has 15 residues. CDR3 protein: CASSLSIVAVAYAFF. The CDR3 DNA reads TGTGCCAGCAGTTTATCGATAGTCGCCGTTGCCTATGCTTTCTTT.

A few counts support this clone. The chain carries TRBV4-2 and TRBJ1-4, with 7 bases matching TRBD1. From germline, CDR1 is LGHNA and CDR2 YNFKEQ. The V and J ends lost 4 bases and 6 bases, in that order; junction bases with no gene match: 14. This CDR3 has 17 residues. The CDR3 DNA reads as TGTGCCAGCAGCCGGTCACAGGGGACCCAACCTTATGAAAAACTGTTTTTT. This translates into CASSRSQGTQPYEKLFF.

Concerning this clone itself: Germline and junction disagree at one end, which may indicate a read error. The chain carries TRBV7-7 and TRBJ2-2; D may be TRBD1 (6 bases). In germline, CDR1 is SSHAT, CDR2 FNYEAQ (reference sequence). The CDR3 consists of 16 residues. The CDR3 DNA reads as TGTGCTAGCAGCTCCCGCAGGGGTTTGGACACCGGGGAGCTGTTTTTT. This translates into CASSSRRGLDTGELFF.

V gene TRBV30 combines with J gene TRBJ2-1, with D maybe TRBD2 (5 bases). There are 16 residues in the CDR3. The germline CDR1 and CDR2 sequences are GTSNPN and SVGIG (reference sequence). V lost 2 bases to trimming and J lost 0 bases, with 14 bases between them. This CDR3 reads CAWSSPEGYSYNEQFF. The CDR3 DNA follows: TGTGCCTGGAGTTCCCCAGAGGGCTACTCCTACAATGAGCAGTTCTTC.

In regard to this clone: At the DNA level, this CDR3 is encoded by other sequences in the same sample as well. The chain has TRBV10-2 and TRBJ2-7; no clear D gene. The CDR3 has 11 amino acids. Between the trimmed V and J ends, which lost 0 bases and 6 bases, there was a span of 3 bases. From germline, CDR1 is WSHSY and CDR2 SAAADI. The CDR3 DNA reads TGCGCCAGCAGTGAGTCAGGCGAGCAGTACTTC. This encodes CASSESGEQYF.

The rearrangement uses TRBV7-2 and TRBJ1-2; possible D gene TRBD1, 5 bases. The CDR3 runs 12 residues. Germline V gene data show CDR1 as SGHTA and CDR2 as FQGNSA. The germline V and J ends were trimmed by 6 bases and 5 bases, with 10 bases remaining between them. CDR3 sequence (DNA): TGTGCCAGCAGTTTCGACAGTTATGGCTACACCTTC. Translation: CASSFDSYGYTF.

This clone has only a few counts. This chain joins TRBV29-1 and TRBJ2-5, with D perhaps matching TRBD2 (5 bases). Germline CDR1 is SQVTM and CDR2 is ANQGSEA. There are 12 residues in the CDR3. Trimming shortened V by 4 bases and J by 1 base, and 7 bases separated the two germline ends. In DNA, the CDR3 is TGCAGCGTTGCGGGGATCCAAGAGACCCAGTACTTC. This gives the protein CSVAGIQETQYF.

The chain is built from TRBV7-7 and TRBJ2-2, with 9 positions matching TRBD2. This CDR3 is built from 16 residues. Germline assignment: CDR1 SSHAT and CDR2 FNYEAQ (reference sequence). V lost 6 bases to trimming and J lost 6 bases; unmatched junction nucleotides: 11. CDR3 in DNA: TGTGCCAGCAGTCCCAGGGGCGGGAGGGCCCCCGGGGAGCTGTTTTTT. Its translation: CASSPRGGRAPGELFF. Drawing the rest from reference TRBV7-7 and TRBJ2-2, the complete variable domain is GAGVSQSPRYKVTKRGQDVTLRCDPISSHATLYWYQQALGQGPEFLTYFNYEAQPDKSGLPSDRFSAERPEGSISTLTIQRTEQRDSAMYRCASSPRGGRAPGELFFGEGSRLTVL.

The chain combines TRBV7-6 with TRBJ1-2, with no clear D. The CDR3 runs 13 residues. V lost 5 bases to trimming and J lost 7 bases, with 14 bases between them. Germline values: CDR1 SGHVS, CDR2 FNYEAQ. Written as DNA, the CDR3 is TGTGCCAGCAGCCCCCTTGGCCTATCTGGCTACACCTTC. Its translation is CASSPLGLSGYTF.

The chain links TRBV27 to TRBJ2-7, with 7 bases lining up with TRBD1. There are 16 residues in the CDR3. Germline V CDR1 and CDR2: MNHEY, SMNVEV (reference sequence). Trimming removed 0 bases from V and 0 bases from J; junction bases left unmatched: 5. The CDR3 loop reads CASSLSGDSSSYEQYF. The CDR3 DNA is TGTGCCAGCAGTTTATCGGGGGACAGTAGCTCCTACGAGCAGTACTTC.

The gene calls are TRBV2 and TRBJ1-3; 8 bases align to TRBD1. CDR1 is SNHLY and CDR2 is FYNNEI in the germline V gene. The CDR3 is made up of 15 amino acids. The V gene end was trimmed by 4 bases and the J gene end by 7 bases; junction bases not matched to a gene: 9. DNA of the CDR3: TGTGCCAGCAGTGTAGAGGGGACAGGAGGCAACACCATATATTTT. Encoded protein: CASSVEGTGGNTIYF.

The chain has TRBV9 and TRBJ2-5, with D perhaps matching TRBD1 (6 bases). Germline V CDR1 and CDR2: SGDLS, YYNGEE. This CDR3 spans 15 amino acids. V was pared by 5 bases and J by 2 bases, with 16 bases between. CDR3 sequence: CASSKIGQLQETQYF. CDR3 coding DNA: TGTGCCAGCAGTAAGATTGGACAGCTACAAGAGACCCAGTACTTC.

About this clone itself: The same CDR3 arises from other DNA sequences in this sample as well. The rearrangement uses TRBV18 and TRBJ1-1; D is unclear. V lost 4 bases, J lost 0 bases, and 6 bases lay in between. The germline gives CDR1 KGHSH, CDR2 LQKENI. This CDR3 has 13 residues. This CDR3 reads CASSQGLNTEAFF. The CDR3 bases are TGTGCCAGCTCACAGGGATTGAACACTGAAGCTTTCTTT.

This CDR3 is CASSLVGSGPTQYF. In nucleotides, the CDR3 is TGTGCCAGCAGCTTAGTGGGTAGCGGGCCTACGCAGTATTTT. J is TRBJ2-3 and V is TRBV7-9, with 7 bases matching TRBD2. This CDR3 is built from 14 residues. V shed 1 base and J 8 bases; nucleotides not matched to a gene: 6. Per germline, CDR1 SEHNR and CDR2 FQNEAQ (reference sequence).

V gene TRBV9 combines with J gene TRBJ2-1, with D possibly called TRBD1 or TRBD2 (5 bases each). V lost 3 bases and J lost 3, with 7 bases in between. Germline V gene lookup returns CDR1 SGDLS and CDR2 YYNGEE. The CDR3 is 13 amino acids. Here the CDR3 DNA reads TGTGCCAGCAGCGCTGGGGGCTACAATGAGCAGTTCTTC. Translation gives CASSAGGYNEQFF.